Listed here are 17 T cell receptor beta chains from one sample, sequenced in a study of T cells in Graves' hyperthyroidism and ophthalmopathy. The investigators amplified TCR beta CDR3 regions from RNA transcripts. The HTBI primer set was used in a first-round RT-PCR of the TCR CDR3. TCRdb called the multiplex PCR reads again in MiXCR, with one record for every CDR3 protein. The sample carries 450,000 to 650,000 distinct CDR3 sequences, approximately 15% recorded once. Material for sequencing was blood. The receptors were gathered from a woman younger than 35 with Graves' ophthalmopathy.

This clonotype was recorded many times. The J gene is TRBJ2-2, the V gene TRBV9; 7 nucleotides align to TRBD1. The CDR3 loop spans 15 amino acids. After removal of 2 bases from V and 0 bases from J, the junction contained 1 base not matched to a gene. Germline CDR1 and CDR2: SGDLS and YYNGEE. The CDR3 DNA sequence: TGTGCCAGCAGCGTGGGGACAGCGAACACCGGGGAGCTGTTTTTT. Translating it yields CASSVGTANTGELFF.

About this clonotype: Its ends do not fully match the called genes, so a read error is possible. The rearrangement links TRBV7-3 to TRBJ1-6, with a tentative D call TRBD1 (6 bases). The CDR3 runs to 17 residues. Germline lookup yields CDR1 SGHTA and CDR2 FQGTGA. CDR3 coding DNA: TGCGCCAGCAGCCAAGATAGCCTGGGGGGGGGCATTTCACCCCTCCACTTT. This translates into CASSQDSLGGGISPLHF.

This clonotype was seen only a few times. V is TRBV19 and J is TRBJ2-3, with 7 bases matching TRBD2. This CDR3 spans 13 amino acids. The trim removed 11 bases at V and 7 bases at J, leaving 12 bases unmatched. Looked up from germline, CDR1 is LNHDA and CDR2 is SQIVND (reference sequence). The CDR3 region has the DNA TGTGCCTCCAGCGCTAGCGGAGTTAATACGCAGTATTTT. Protein: CASSASGVNTQYF.

This clonotype was seen at least ten times. The V gene is TRBV15, the J gene TRBJ1-2, with D tentatively TRBD1 (5 bases). The CDR3 is 13 amino acids. CDR1 LNHNV and CDR2 YYDKDF come from the germline V gene (reference sequence). V was clipped by 8 bases and J by 3 bases, with 13 bases between them. For the CDR3, the DNA is TGTGCCACCTCTTCGGGGACGGACTATGGCTACACCTTC. It specifies CATSSGTDYGYTF.

V and J are TRBV6-6 and TRBJ2-7; 14 positions agree with TRBD2. The V segment lost 0 bases and the J segment 6 bases; nucleotides outside the gene matches: 4. Germline V gives CDR1 MNHNY, CDR2 SVGAGI (reference sequence). The CDR3 totals 16 residues. CDR3 nucleotides: TGTGCCAGCAGTTACTCGACTAGCGGGAGGGAAACCGAGCAGTACTTC. Its translation: CASSYSTSGRETEQYF.

At least ten counts were recorded for this clonotype. The chain uses TRBV11-2 and TRBJ2-1; TRBD2 matches 7 bases. Trimming removed 6 bases from V and 5 bases from J; junction bases left unmatched: 13. Per germline, CDR1 SGHAT and CDR2 FQNNGV. The CDR3 has 16 residues. CDR3 sequence: CASSPGGREVHNEQFF. CDR3 DNA: TGTGCCAGCAGTCCCGGGGGGAGGGAGGTCCACAATGAGCAGTTCTTC.

This clonotype was picked up a small number of times. This chain links TRBV4-1 with TRBJ2-2, with 7 bases aligning to TRBD1. CDR3 length: 16 residues. Germline-derived CDR1 and CDR2 are MGHRA and YSYEKL. V was pared by 1 base and J by 5 bases, with 7 bases of the junction left unmatched. CDR3 coding DNA: TGCGCCAGCAGCCAAGGGGGCTTACAGGGGACCGGGGAGCTGTTTTTT. Amino acid sequence: CASSQGGLQGTGELFF.

The J gene is TRBJ2-3, the V gene TRBV11-3; D perhaps matches TRBD1 (6 bases). The CDR3 covers 15 residues. Germline CDR1 reads SGHNT; CDR2 reads YENEEA. With 7 bases removed from V and 2 bases from J, the gap between germline ends came to 16 bases. CDR3 coding DNA: TGTGCCAGCAACGGGGACAACCCCTTCACAGATACGCAGTATTTT. Its translation is CASNGDNPFTDTQYF.

V is TRBV28 and J is TRBJ1-3, with D uncertain. The CDR3 covers 16 residues. Between the trimmed V and J ends, which lost 6 bases and 2 bases, there was a span of 17 bases. The V gene's germline CDR1 is MDHEN and CDR2 SYDVKM. The DNA for the CDR3 is TGTGCCAGCAGACCCCTCCGGTGGGGAGCTGGAAACACCATATATTTT. Translated, it gives CASRPLRWGAGNTIYF.

This clonotype showed up many times. This chain joins TRBV7-2 and TRBJ2-7; TRBD1 matches 7 bases. V lost 4 bases and J lost 1; bases outside the gene matches: 4. The CDR3 covers 14 residues. Germline loops: CDR1 SGHTA, CDR2 FQGNSA. Here the CDR3 reads CASSSSGQSYEQYF. CDR3 nucleotide sequence: TGTGCCAGCAGCTCGTCGGGACAGTCCTACGAGCAGTACTTC.

For this clonotype: This may stem from a read error, because a much larger clone lies one nucleotide away. The gene calls are TRBV28 and TRBJ1-2; TRBD1 aligns across 7 bases. The CDR3 sequence is 15 residues long. V was pared by 2 bases and J by 4 bases, with 7 bases of the junction left unmatched. Germline V gene sequence: CDR1 MDHEN, CDR2 SYDVKM. Here the CDR3 reads CASSLRVQGGYGYTF. The CDR3, as DNA: TGTGCCAGCAGTTTACGGGTGCAGGGGGGCTATGGCTACACCTTC.

The chain uses TRBV2 and TRBJ2-7, with a tentative D call TRBD1 (6 bases). This CDR3 region has 14 residues. V was pared by 6 bases and J by 5 bases, with 17 bases between. Germline loops: CDR1 SNHLY, CDR2 FYNNEI. This CDR3 reads CASSRTAPLHEQYF. As DNA, the CDR3 is TGTGCCAGCAGCCGGACAGCGCCGCTTCACGAGCAGTACTTC.

This clonotype was seen many times. A read error may account for a junction end that differs from germline. The chain is built from TRBV5-1 and TRBJ2-3; 14 bases fit TRBD2. The CDR3 totals 20 residues. From germline, CDR1 is SGHRS and CDR2 YFSETQ. The CDR3 DNA follows: TGCGCCAGCACCTTGATGACTAGCGGGAGGGCCACCTCACCTTTAGATACGCAGTATTTT. Protein sequence: CASTLMTSGRATSPLDTQYF.

The table lists this clonotype with many counts. V is TRBV9 and J is TRBJ2-1, with 7 positions matching TRBD1. J was trimmed by 2 bases and V by 0 bases; bases with no gene match: 5. Germline CDR1 reads SGDLS; CDR2 reads YYNGEE. The length of the CDR3 is 16 residues. CDR3 amino acids: CASSVEGTAAYNEQFF. The CDR3 DNA sequence: TGTGCCAGCAGCGTAGAAGGGACAGCGGCCTACAATGAGCAGTTCTTC.

The rearrangement links TRBV6-5 to TRBJ1-5, with no clear D. Germline V gene data show CDR1 as MNHEY and CDR2 as SVGAGI. The CDR3 spans 16 residues. V gave up 3 bases and J gave up 1 base, with 13 bases separating them. The CDR3 region is CASSYERPVSNQPQHF. In DNA, the CDR3 is TGTGCCAGCAGTTATGAGAGGCCTGTGAGCAATCAGCCCCAGCATTTT.

This clonotype was observed at least ten times. The J gene is TRBJ1-2, the V gene TRBV28; 8 bases map to TRBD1. The V and J ends lost 6 bases and 6 bases, in that order; junction bases with no gene match: 9. Germline lookup yields CDR1 MDHEN and CDR2 SYDVKM. This CDR3 is 14 amino acids long. Here the CDR3 DNA reads TGTGCCAGCAGGGGGGGACAGGAGGGGAATGGCTACACCTTC. This codes for CASRGGQEGNGYTF.

This clonotype has at least ten counts. The chain combines TRBV7-9 with TRBJ2-3, with 8 bases aligning to TRBD1. Trimming took 1 base from V and 4 from J; bases not matched to a gene: 4. The CDR3 sequence is 15 residues long. Germline loops: CDR1 SEHNR, CDR2 FQNEAQ (reference sequence). CDR3 sequence: CASSLGGRGPDTQYF. In DNA form, the CDR3 reads TGTGCCAGCAGCTTAGGCGGCAGGGGGCCAGATACGCAGTATTTT.